This T cell receptor (beta chain) is drawn from a study of blood T cell repertoires in COVID-19. Study details: Samples representing acute and convalescent COVID-19 were sourced from the United States, Italy and Spain. Nucleic acid was either cDNA or gDNA, and it came from T cells, B-cell-depleted T cells, or PBMCs.

Authors' processing steps: Counts of nucleated cells, estimated from reference gene primer amplification, were obtained. Profiled with immunoSEQ multiplex PCR; TCRdb holds only in-frame clones, not every one. V and J calls and clone size are copied from that table; D and trimming were computed from the DNA. Among 55,000 to 90,000 clones, 85% to 90% were seen once, and the ten largest hold under 40%. Germline V gene data show CDR1 as SQVTM and CDR2 as ANQGSEA. Losses at the gene ends were 6 bases for V and 3 bases for J; bases not matched to a gene: 4. This CDR3 contains 12 residues. The source is a woman of 80 years or more with active or convalescent COVID-19. Sample: peripheral blood. The chain joins TRBV29-1 to TRBJ1-1, with TRBD1 matching 7 bases. Here the CDR3 DNA reads TGCAGCGTCCCGGGACAGTACACTGAAGCTTTCTTT. Protein sequence: CSVPGQYTEAFF.